These T cell receptor beta chains were read from a single sample in a study of T cells after yellow fever vaccination. Each CDR3 protein gets one entry after TCRdb re-called the 5' RACE reads with MiXCR. This sample has about 510,000 distinct CDR3 sequences; 21% occur once, and the top ten carry less than 20%. Sequenced material: PBMCs, taken approximately 20 days after the first yellow fever vaccination. The receptor set was obtained from a young man who received the YFV17D yellow fever vaccine. CDR3s include the opening cysteine and the closing phenylalanine or tryptophan. The size of a clone is reported for some rows only, either as once, few or many, or as a class for expanded clones.

v_call: TRBV4-2; clone_size: few; j_call: TRBJ2-3; cdr3_aa: CASSLELAPSTDTQYF
v_call: TRBV5-1; clone_size: .; j_call: TRBJ2-5; cdr3_aa: CASSLFSTQETQYF
v_call: TRBV20-1; clone_size: .; j_call: TRBJ1-1; cdr3_aa: CSASSQKNTEAFF
v_call: TRBV29-1; clone_size: .; j_call: TRBJ1-1; cdr3_aa: CSVEVRGRWNTEAFF
v_call: TRBV3-1; clone_size: .; j_call: TRBJ2-3; cdr3_aa: CASSRLIPQWGDTDTQYF
v_call: TRBV7-2; clone_size: few; j_call: TRBJ2-2; cdr3_aa: CASSPRLATNTGELFF
v_call: TRBV7-6; clone_size: .; j_call: TRBJ1-5; cdr3_aa: CASSLDRENQPQHF
v_call: TRBV6-5; clone_size: .; j_call: TRBJ2-1; cdr3_aa: CASSYSGTGAYNEQFF
v_call: TRBV5-1; clone_size: .; j_call: TRBJ2-5; cdr3_aa: CASSFTGSGETQYF
v_call: TRBV15; clone_size: few; j_call: TRBJ2-3; cdr3_aa: CATTGGVRDTQYF
v_call: TRBV7-2; clone_size: .; j_call: TRBJ1-6; cdr3_aa: CASSARTGGGSPLHF
v_call: TRBV20-1; clone_size: few; j_call: TRBJ1-2; cdr3_aa: CSAAPGSSYGYTF
v_call: TRBV12-3/TRBV12-4; clone_size: few; j_call: TRBJ1-2; cdr3_aa: CASSPGNGYTF
v_call: TRBV27; clone_size: .; j_call: TRBJ2-1; cdr3_aa: CASGTDEGNEQFF
v_call: TRBV7-9; clone_size: many; j_call: TRBJ2-3; cdr3_aa: CASSLTGGLDTQYF
v_call: TRBV6-2/TRBV6-3; clone_size: few; j_call: TRBJ2-6; cdr3_aa: CASSRPPGSGANVLTF
v_call: TRBV6-5; clone_size: .; j_call: TRBJ2-3; cdr3_aa: CASSFFRTDTQYF
v_call: TRBV12-3/TRBV12-4; clone_size: .; j_call: TRBJ1-3; cdr3_aa: CASRKSNTIYF
v_call: TRBV6-4; clone_size: few; j_call: TRBJ1-4; cdr3_aa: CASSAGQSTNEKLFF
v_call: TRBV12-3/TRBV12-4; clone_size: many; j_call: TRBJ2-5; cdr3_aa: CASSLWEGTQETQYF
v_call: TRBV20-1; clone_size: few; j_call: TRBJ1-1; cdr3_aa: CSAREFRDLNTEAFF
v_call: TRBV11-1; clone_size: .; j_call: TRBJ2-1; cdr3_aa: CASSSSIDAYSYNEQFF
v_call: TRBV4-2; clone_size: .; j_call: TRBJ2-3; cdr3_aa: CASSARGGQGTDTQYF
v_call: TRBV6-5; clone_size: .; j_call: TRBJ2-2; cdr3_aa: CASSSIITNTGELFF
v_call: TRBV10-3; clone_size: few; j_call: TRBJ2-2; cdr3_aa: CAISKGQLANTGELFF
v_call: TRBV7-9; clone_size: few; j_call: TRBJ1-1; cdr3_aa: CASTPGFTEAFF
v_call: TRBV7-3; clone_size: few; j_call: TRBJ2-2; cdr3_aa: CASRIDSNTGELFF
v_call: TRBV6-5; clone_size: .; j_call: TRBJ1-1; cdr3_aa: CASLRGDTEAFF
v_call: TRBV5-5; clone_size: .; j_call: TRBJ1-2; cdr3_aa: CASSLRGYGGYTF
v_call: TRBV5-6; clone_size: few; j_call: TRBJ2-2; cdr3_aa: CASSSPYRKNTGELFF
v_call: TRBV2; clone_size: once; j_call: TRBJ2-2; cdr3_aa: CASTAGIGEYTGELFF
v_call: TRBV18; clone_size: .; j_call: TRBJ2-3; cdr3_aa: CASSKTSRQDTQYF
v_call: TRBV10-3; clone_size: few; j_call: TRBJ2-1; cdr3_aa: CAISESSSGGNEQFF
v_call: TRBV6-2/TRBV6-3; clone_size: many; j_call: TRBJ1-1; cdr3_aa: CASSWTGGTEAFF
v_call: TRBV5-5; clone_size: few; j_call: TRBJ2-1; cdr3_aa: CASSQTSGTYNEQFF
v_call: TRBV20-1; clone_size: .; j_call: TRBJ1-3; cdr3_aa: CSARRISGNTIYF
v_call: TRBV7-3; clone_size: .; j_call: TRBJ2-5; cdr3_aa: CASSLTSLETQYF
v_call: TRBV3-1; clone_size: .; j_call: TRBJ2-5; cdr3_aa: CASRHSGGETQYF
v_call: TRBV7-6; clone_size: .; j_call: TRBJ2-7; cdr3_aa: CASSPSGTGLYEQYF
v_call: TRBV6-5; clone_size: .; j_call: TRBJ2-7; cdr3_aa: CASSYLGGQQSEQYF
v_call: TRBV7-2; clone_size: few; j_call: TRBJ1-2; cdr3_aa: CASSFGVGYTF
v_call: TRBV7-8; clone_size: many; j_call: TRBJ2-1; cdr3_aa: CASSSTDRYNEQFF
v_call: TRBV12-3/TRBV12-4; clone_size: few; j_call: TRBJ1-1; cdr3_aa: CASRRLPGPPGTEAFF
v_call: TRBV20-1; clone_size: many; j_call: TRBJ2-3; cdr3_aa: CSAKRGADTQYF
v_call: TRBV6-6; clone_size: few; j_call: TRBJ2-2; cdr3_aa: CASTKVGELFF
v_call: TRBV7-3; clone_size: few; j_call: TRBJ1-1; cdr3_aa: CASSLIPGQGANTEAFF
v_call: TRBV5-1; clone_size: .; j_call: TRBJ2-5; cdr3_aa: CASSLELGLAGTETQYF